This is a list of T cell receptor beta chains from one sample in a study of control samples from healthy donors and cancer patients. The protocol was immunoSEQ multiplex PCR, while the TCRdb copy is restricted to in-frame clones and leaves out a portion. This repertoire shows 70,000 or so clones, 75% to 90% found once; its top ten account for 25% to 35%. The sequenced material came from blood. The receptors stem from a man in his fifties or sixties in good health. The CDR3 runs from the conserved cysteine through the conserved F or W. The order of the fields is V gene, J gene, clone size, D gene, CDR3 DNA, CDR3 protein. D genes are given only for firm matches. For some rows the clone size is stated as once, few or many, or as a class when expanded; others skip it.

TRBV12-3/TRBV12-4	TRBJ2-2	NA	NA	TGTGCCAGCAGTACCGACCACACCGGGGAGCTGTTTTTT	CASSTDHTGELFF
TRBV3-1/TRBV3-2	TRBJ2-1	once	TRBD2	TGTGCCAGCAGCCAAGGTAGCGGGCCCCGCAATGAGCAGTTCTTC	CASSQGSGPRNEQFF
TRBV7-3	TRBJ2-7	once	TRBD1	TGTGCCAGCAGCATTGCCGGGACAGGGGACGAAGAGCAGTACTTC	CASSIAGTGDEEQYF
TRBV2	TRBJ2-5	NA	NA	TGTGCCAGCAGACCGGGGACCCAGTACTTC	CASRPGTQYF
TRBV14	TRBJ2-1	few	NA	TGTGCCAGCAGCCAAGATAGGGTAGTAGGAGCGGGCTCCTACAATGAGCAGTTCTTC	CASSQDRVVGAGSYNEQFF
TRBV28	TRBJ2-5	NA	TRBD2	TGTGCCAGCGCATTGGGGAAGACTAGCGGGGTCCAAGGGCAAGAGACCCAGTACTTC	CASALGKTSGVQGQETQYF
TRBV6-5	TRBJ1-2	NA	TRBD1	TGTGCCAGCAGTCCCCTGGACAGGGATAACTATGGCTACACCTTC	CASSPLDRDNYGYTF
TRBV27	TRBJ1-3	NA	NA	TGTGCCAGCAGTTTATCGGGGTCTGGAAACACCATATATTTT	CASSLSGSGNTIYF
TRBV4-2	TRBJ2-5	NA	NA	TGTGCCAGCAGCCATAGCGGAGGAGGCCAAGAGACCCAGTACTTC	CASSHSGGGQETQYF
TRBV11-2	TRBJ1-1	NA	NA	TGTGCCAGCAGCCCGGCGGGGTTAGCGGACACTGAAGCTTTCTTT	CASSPAGLADTEAFF
TRBV6-2/TRBV6-3	TRBJ1-5	NA	NA	TGTGCCAGCAGTTACATGGGGGCCTTGAGCAATCAGCCCCAGCATTTT	CASSYMGALSNQPQHF
TRBV3-1/TRBV3-2	TRBJ1-2	NA	NA	TGTGCCAGCAGCCAATGGGCGCTCCGGGACGGCAACTATGGCTACACCTTC	CASSQWALRDGNYGYTF
TRBV30	TRBJ1-1	NA	NA	TGTGCCTGGCTCAGAGGGGGGGACGAAGCTTTCTTT	CAWLRGGDEAFF
TRBV18	TRBJ1-1	NA	NA	TGTGCCAGCTCGGCTACAGGCTTAAACACTGAAGCTTTCTTT	CASSATGLNTEAFF
TRBV29-1	TRBJ2-1	NA	NA	TGCAGCGTTGAACATGGGATCCGGGAGCAGTTCTTC	CSVEHGIREQFF
TRBV14	TRBJ1-4	NA	NA	TGTGCCAGCAGCCATGAGAATGAGGGGCGGACGACTAATGAAAAACTGTTTTTT	CASSHENEGRTTNEKLFF
TRBV4-2	TRBJ2-7	once	TRBD1	TGTGCCAGCAGCTCTCAGACAGGGCCCTACGAGCAGTACTTC	CASSSQTGPYEQYF
TRBV2	TRBJ2-2	NA	NA	TGTGCCAGCAGACGCACCGGGGAGCTGTTTTTT	CASRRTGELFF
TRBV28	TRBJ2-7	NA	TRBD1	TGTGCCAGCCGTAAGACAGGGAGCAACGAGCAGTACTTC	CASRKTGSNEQYF
TRBV7-6	TRBJ2-5	NA	NA	TGTGCCAGCAGCTTAGCGCCGGGGGACCCATCGAAGACCCAGTACTTC	CASSLAPGDPSKTQYF
TRBV9	TRBJ2-1	NA	TRBD2	TGTGCCAGCAGCACTACCGGGACTAGCAGCAATGAGCAGTTCTTC	CASSTTGTSSNEQFF
TRBV5-1	TRBJ2-5	once	TRBD2	TGCGCCAGCAGCTTGGGTAATAGCGGGGGCCAAGAGACCCAGTACTTC	CASSLGNSGGQETQYF
TRBV5-1	TRBJ1-2	NA	NA	TGCGCCAGCAAGGCCCTCCTCAGCTATGGCTACACCTTC	CASKALLSYGYTF
TRBV14	TRBJ1-3	NA	NA	TGTGCCAGCAGCCCCAGCGGGGGTAGGACCATATATTTT	CASSPSGGRTIYF
TRBV29-1	TRBJ2-1	NA	NA	TGCAGCGTCTTGGACTCGGAGCAGTTCTTC	CSVLDSEQFF
TRBV24-1	TRBJ2-5	NA	TRBD2	TGTGCCACCAGTGACGGGACTAGCGGGATAGCTTCACTGACTCAGTACTTC	CATSDGTSGIASLTQYF
TRBV7-2	TRBJ2-3	NA	NA	TGTGCCAGCAAAGGGGGGGCAAGCACAGATACGCAGTATTTT	CASKGGASTDTQYF
TRBV19	TRBJ2-5	NA	TRBD2	TGTGCCAGTAGCAGGGCTAGCGGGAGAGTGGAGACCCAGTACTTC	CASSRASGRVETQYF
TRBV7-2	TRBJ1-2	NA	NA	TGTGCCAGCAGCTTGGCATCTACTAACTATGGCTACACCTTC	CASSLASTNYGYTF
TRBV29-1	TRBJ1-1	NA	NA	TGCAGCGTTGAAAGGGGGAGGCCTGAAGCTTTCTTT	CSVERGRPEAFF
TRBV7-2	TRBJ1-6	once	TRBD1	TGTGCCAGCAGCTTAGCCTTACTTCCGGGACAGGGGAATAATTCACCCCTCCACTTT	CASSLALLPGQGNNSPLHF
TRBV11-3	TRBJ2-4	NA	TRBD2	TGTGCCAGCAGCTCACTAGCGGGGGCTTTAGCCAAAAACATTCAGTACTTC	CASSSLAGALAKNIQYF
TRBV19	TRBJ2-4	NA	NA	TGTGCCAGTAGTATAGTTGGTACGGGCATTCAGTACTTC	CASSIVGTGIQYF
TRBV30	TRBJ1-1	NA	TRBD1	TGTGCCTGGGACGGCGGGAGGGGGCCCACTGAAGCTTTCTTT	CAWDGGRGPTEAFF
TRBV7-6	TRBJ2-1	NA	TRBD2	TGTGCCAGCAGCTTAGCAACTAGCGGGAAGGGTGAGCAGTTCTTC	CASSLATSGKGEQFF
TRBV19	TRBJ2-7	NA	NA	TGTGCCAGTAGTAGGGGGGGGCAGGGGACCTACGAGCAGTACTTC	CASSRGGQGTYEQYF
TRBV7-2	TRBJ1-4	NA	NA	TGTGCCAGCAGCTCGCGCCTGGGCAGGCCAGCAACTAATGAAAAACTGTTTTTT	CASSSRLGRPATNEKLFF
TRBV5-1	TRBJ2-7	NA	NA	TGCGCCAGCACCGAAACTGGGACTTCATACGAGCAGTACTTC	CASTETGTSYEQYF
TRBV3-1/TRBV3-2	TRBJ2-7	NA	NA	TGTGCCAGCAGCAGGGACATGTCCTACGAGCAGTACTTC	CASSRDMSYEQYF
TRBV7-2	TRBJ1-6	NA	NA	TGTGCCAGCAGCTTAGGATTTGGGGGTAGGAGCTCCTATAATTCACCCCTCCACTTT	CASSLGFGGRSSYNSPLHF
TRBV20-1	TRBJ2-1	once	TRBD2	TGCAGTGCTAGTTTCGGACTAGCGGACGGGTACAATGAGCAGTTCTTC	CSASFGLADGYNEQFF
TRBV5-4	TRBJ2-7	many	NA	TGTGCCAGCAGCCTCCCTGTTGGCGAGCAGTACTTC	CASSLPVGEQYF
TRBV7-8	TRBJ1-3	NA	NA	TGTGCCAGCAGCTCTGGAAACACCATATATTTT	CASSSGNTIYF
TRBV6-5	TRBJ2-7	NA	NA	TGTGCCAGCAGTTACTCGATGGGCGGATCCTACGAGCAGTACTTC	CASSYSMGGSYEQYF
TRBV5-4	TRBJ2-4	NA	TRBD1	TGTGCCAGCAGCTCCGGACAGGGGGCAAACATTCAGTACTTC	CASSSGQGANIQYF
TRBV11-3	TRBJ1-1	NA	NA	TGTGCCAGCAGCTTAGGAGGGGTATCACGAGCTTTCTTT	CASSLGGVSRAFF
TRBV6-1	TRBJ1-5	NA	TRBD1	TGTGCCAGCAGTGAAATCAGGGGGCCTCAGCCCCAGCATTTT	CASSEIRGPQPQHF
TRBV19	TRBJ1-1	NA	NA	TGTGCCAGTAGTATCATCAGGGTTTTGGGTGGCACTGAAGCTTTCTTT	CASSIIRVLGGTEAFF
TRBV2	TRBJ1-2	few	NA	TGTGCCAGCAGTGAAGGGCCCGACTACACCTTC	CASSEGPDYTF
TRBV28	TRBJ1-1	NA	TRBD1	TGTGCCAGCAGTGGACACGGGACAGATGAAGCTTTCTTT	CASSGHGTDEAFF